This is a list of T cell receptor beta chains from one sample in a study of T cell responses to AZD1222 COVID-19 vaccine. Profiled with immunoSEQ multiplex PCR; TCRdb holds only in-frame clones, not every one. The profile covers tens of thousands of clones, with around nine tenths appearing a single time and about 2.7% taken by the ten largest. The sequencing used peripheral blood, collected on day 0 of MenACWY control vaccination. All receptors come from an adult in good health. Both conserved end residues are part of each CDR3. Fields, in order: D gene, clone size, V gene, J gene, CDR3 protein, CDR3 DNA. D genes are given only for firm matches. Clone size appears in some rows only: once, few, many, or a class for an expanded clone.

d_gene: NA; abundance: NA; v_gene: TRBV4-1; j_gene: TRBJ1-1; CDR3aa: CASSPVGDGAFF; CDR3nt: TGCGCCAGCAGCCCTGTAGGCGATGGAGCTTTCTTT
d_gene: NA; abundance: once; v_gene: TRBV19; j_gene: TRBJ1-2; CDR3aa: CASGNRAGQNYGYTF; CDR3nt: TGTGCCAGTGGAAATAGGGCAGGTCAAAACTATGGCTACACCTTC
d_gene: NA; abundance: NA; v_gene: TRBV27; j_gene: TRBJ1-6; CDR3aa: CASRPGRDNSPLHF; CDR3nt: TGTGCCAGCAGACCGGGACGGGATAATTCACCCCTCCACTTT
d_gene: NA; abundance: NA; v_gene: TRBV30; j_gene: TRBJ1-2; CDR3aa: CAWSVGNSLYGYTF; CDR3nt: TGTGCCTGGAGTGTAGGTAACAGTCTCTATGGCTACACCTTC
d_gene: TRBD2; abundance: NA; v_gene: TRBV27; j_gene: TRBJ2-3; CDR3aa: CASSLAFSGGAGDTQYF; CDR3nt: TGTGCCAGCAGTTTGGCCTTTAGCGGGGGGGCCGGAGATACGCAGTATTTT
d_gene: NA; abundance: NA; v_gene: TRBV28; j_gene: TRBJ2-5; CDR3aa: CASRGALRETQYF; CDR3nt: TGTGCCAGCCGGGGAGCCCTCCGTGAGACCCAGTACTTC
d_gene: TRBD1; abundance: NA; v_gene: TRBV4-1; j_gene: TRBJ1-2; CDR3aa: CASSQARQGPTGYTF; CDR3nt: TGCGCCAGCAGCCAGGCAAGACAGGGTCCGACTGGCTACACCTTC
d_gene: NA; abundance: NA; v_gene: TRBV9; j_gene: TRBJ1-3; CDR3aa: CASSPPPDRAGNTIYF; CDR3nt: TGTGCCAGCAGCCCCCCCCCGGACAGAGCAGGAAACACCATATATTTT
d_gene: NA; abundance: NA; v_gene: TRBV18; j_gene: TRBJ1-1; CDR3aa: CASSQTVNTEAFF; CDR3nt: TGTGCCAGCTCACAGACAGTGAACACTGAAGCTTTCTTT
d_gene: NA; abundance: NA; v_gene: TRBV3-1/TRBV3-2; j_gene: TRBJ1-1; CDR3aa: CASSQVGNTEAFF; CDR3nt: TGTGCCAGCAGCCAAGTTGGGAACACTGAAGCTTTCTTT
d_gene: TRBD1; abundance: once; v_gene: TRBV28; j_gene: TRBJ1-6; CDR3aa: CASSDTGGFNSPLHF; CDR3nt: TGTGCCAGCAGCGATACAGGGGGATTCAATTCACCCCTCCACTTT
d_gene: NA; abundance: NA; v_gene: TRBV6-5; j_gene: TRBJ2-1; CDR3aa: CASSLRGSYNEQFF; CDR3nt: TGTGCCAGCAGTTTAAGGGGGTCCTACAATGAGCAGTTCTTC
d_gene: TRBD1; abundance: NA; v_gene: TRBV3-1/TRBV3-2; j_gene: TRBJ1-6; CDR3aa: CASSSQGVRSPLHF; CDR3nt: TGTGCCAGCAGCTCACAGGGGGTTAGGTCACCCCTCCACTTT
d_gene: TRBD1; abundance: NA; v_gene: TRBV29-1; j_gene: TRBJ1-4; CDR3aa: CSVEGTGDNEKLFF; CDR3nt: TGCAGCGTTGAAGGGACAGGTGATAATGAAAAACTGTTTTTT
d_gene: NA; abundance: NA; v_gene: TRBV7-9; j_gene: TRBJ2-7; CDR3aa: CASSLGGGYEQYF; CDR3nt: TGTGCCAGCAGCTTAGGAGGGGGTTACGAGCAGTACTTC
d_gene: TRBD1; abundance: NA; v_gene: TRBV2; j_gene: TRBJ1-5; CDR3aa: CASRPDRGSNQPQHF; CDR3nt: TGTGCCAGCAGACCTGACAGGGGCAGCAATCAGCCCCAGCATTTT
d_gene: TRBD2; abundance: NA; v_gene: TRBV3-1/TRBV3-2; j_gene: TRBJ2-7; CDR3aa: CASSQEGLAGSAYEQYF; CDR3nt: TGTGCCAGCAGCCAAGAAGGACTAGCGGGGTCTGCCTACGAGCAGTACTTC
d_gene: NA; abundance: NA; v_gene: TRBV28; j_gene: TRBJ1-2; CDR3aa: CASSLEGTLVAF; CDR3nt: TGTGCCAGCAGTTTGGAGGGGACATTGGTGGCCTTC
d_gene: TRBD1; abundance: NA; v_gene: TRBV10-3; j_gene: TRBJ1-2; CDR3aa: CAISESVDRGHYGYTF; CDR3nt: TGTGCCATCAGTGAGTCGGTTGACAGGGGTCACTATGGCTACACCTTC
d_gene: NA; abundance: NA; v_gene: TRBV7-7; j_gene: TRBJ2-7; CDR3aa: CASSADLFYEQYF; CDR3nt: TGTGCCAGCAGCGCCGACTTATTCTACGAGCAGTACTTC
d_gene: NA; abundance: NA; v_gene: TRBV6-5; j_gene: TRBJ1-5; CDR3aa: CASSHEAGWEPQHF; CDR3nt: TGTGCCAGCAGCCACGAGGCAGGGTGGGAGCCCCAGCATTTT
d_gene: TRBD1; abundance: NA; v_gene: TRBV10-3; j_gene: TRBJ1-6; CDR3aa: CAITPGGGYNSPLHF; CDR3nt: TGTGCCATCACCCCAGGGGGCGGTTATAATTCACCCCTCCACTTT
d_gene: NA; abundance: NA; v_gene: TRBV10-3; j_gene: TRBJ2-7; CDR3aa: CAISSESVGDEQYF; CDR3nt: TGTGCCATCAGCAGCGAATCGGTAGGCGACGAGCAGTACTTC
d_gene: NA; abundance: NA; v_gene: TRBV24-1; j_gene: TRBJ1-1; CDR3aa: CATSGVNTEAFF; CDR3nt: TGTGCCACCAGTGGGGTGAACACTGAAGCTTTCTTT
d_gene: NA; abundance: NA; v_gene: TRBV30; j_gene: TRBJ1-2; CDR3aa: CAWLGGGSVYGYTF; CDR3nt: TGTGCCTGGCTTGGCGGGGGGAGCGTCTATGGCTACACCTTC
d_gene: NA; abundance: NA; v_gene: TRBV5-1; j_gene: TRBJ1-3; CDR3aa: CASSFFFSF; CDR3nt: TGCGCCAGCAGCTTTTTTTTCAGTTTT
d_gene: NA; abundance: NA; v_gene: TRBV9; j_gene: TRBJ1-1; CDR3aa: CASSVVPENTEAFF; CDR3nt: TGTGCCAGCAGCGTGGTTCCGGAGAACACTGAAGCTTTCTTT
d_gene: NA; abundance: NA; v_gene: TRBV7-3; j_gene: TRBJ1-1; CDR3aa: CASSLSMGQGWSTEAFF; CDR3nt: TGTGCCAGCAGCTTAAGTATGGGTCAGGGGTGGAGCACTGAAGCTTTCTTT
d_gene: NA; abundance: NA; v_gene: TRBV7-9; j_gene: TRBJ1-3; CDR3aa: CASSLDRNTIYF; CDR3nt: TGTGCCAGCAGCTTAGACAGAAACACCATATATTTT
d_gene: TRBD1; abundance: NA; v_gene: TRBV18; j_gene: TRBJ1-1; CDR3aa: CASSPGQGNTEAFF; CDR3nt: TGTGCCAGCTCCCCGGGACAGGGAAACACTGAAGCTTTCTTT
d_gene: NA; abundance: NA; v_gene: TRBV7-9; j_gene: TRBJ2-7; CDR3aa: CASSLVSRGSATYEQYF; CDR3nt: TGTGCCAGCAGCTTAGTCTCCAGGGGCAGTGCGACCTACGAGCAGTACTTC
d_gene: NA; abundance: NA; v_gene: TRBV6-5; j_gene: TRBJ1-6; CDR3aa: CASSYRQSSYNSPLHF; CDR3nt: TGTGCCAGCAGTTATCGGCAGAGCTCCTATAATTCACCCCTCCACTTT
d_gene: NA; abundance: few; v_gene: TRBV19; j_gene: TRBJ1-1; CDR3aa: CASSIVARARSTEAFF; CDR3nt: TGTGCCAGTAGTATAGTTGCGAGGGCGAGGAGTACTGAAGCTTTCTTT
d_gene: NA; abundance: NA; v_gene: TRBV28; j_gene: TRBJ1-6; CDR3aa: CASSFLGQYSPLHF; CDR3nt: TGTGCCAGCAGTTTTCTGGGACAATATTCACCCCTCCACTTT
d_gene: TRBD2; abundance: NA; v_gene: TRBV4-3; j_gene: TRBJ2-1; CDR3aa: CASSQVVKTGLADYNEQFF; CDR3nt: TGCGCCAGCAGCCAAGTCGTTAAGACCGGACTAGCGGATTACAATGAGCAGTTCTTC
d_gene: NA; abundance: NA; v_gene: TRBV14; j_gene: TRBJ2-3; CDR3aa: CASSLGGRRTDTQYF; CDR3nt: TGTGCCAGCAGCCTAGGGGGGCGGCGCACAGATACGCAGTATTTT
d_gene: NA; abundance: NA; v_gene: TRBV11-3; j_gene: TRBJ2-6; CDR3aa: CASSLRTIGSGANVLTF; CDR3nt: TGTGCCAGCAGCTTAAGGACTATCGGCTCTGGGGCCAACGTCCTGACTTTC
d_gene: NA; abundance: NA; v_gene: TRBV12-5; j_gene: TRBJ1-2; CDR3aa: CASGLVHGGRPPNYGYTF; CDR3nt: TGTGCTAGTGGTTTGGTACATGGTGGGCGGCCTCCCAACTATGGCTACACCTTC
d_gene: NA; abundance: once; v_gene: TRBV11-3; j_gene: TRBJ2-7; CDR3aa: CASSSRVGISYEQYF; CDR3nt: TGTGCCAGCAGCTCCAGGGTGGGGATCTCCTACGAGCAGTACTTC
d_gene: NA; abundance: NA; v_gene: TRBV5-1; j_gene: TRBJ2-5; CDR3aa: CASSPQTGSKETQYF; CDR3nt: TGCGCCAGCAGCCCCCAGACCGGGAGTAAAGAGACCCAGTACTTC
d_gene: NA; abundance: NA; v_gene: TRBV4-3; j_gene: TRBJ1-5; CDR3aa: CASSQEEGDQPQHF; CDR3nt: TGCGCCAGCAGCCAAGAGGAAGGGGATCAGCCCCAGCATTTT
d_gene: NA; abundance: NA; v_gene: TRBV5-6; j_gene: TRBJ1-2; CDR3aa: CASSWEARGYGYTF; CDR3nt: TGTGCCAGCAGCTGGGAGGCCAGGGGCTATGGCTACACCTTC
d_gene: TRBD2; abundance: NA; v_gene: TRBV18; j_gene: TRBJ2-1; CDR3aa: CASSPREGARGHEQFF; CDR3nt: TGTGCCAGCTCACCGCGGGAGGGAGCGCGGGGTCATGAGCAGTTCTTC
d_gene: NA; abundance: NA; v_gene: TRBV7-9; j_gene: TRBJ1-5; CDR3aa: CASSSPRAQYSNQPQHF; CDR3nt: TGTGCCAGCAGCTCCCCCCGGGCACAGTATAGCAATCAGCCCCAGCATTTT
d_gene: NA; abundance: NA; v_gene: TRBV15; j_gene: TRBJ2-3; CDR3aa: CATSRGLEVSTDTQYF; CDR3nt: TGTGCCACCAGCAGGGGGTTGGAGGTTAGCACAGATACGCAGTATTTT
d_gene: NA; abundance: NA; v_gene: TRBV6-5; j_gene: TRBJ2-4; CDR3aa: CASSSLGAKNIQYF; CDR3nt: TGTGCCAGCAGTTCCCTCGGGGCCAAAAACATTCAGTACTTC
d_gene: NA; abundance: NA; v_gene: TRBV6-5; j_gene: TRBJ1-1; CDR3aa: CASSSGHLNTEAFF; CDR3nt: TGTGCCAGCAGCTCTGGACACCTTAACACTGAAGCTTTCTTT
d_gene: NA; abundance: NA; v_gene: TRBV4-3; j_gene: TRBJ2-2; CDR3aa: CASNLGDANTGELFF; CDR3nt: TGCGCCAGCAACCTCGGCGACGCGAACACCGGGGAGCTGTTTTTT
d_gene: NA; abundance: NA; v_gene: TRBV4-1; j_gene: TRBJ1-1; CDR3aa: CASSQDGPIRRNTEAFF; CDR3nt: TGCGCCAGCAGCCAAGATGGGCCCATACGGCGGAACACTGAAGCTTTCTTT
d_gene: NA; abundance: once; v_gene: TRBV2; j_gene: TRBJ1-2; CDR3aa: CASSLGQPNYGYTF; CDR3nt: TGTGCCAGCTCCTTGGGACAACCGAACTATGGCTACACCTTC